The TCR beta chain under discussion was sequenced for a study of cytomegalovirus exposure and HLA in healthy donors. PCR involved 60 Vbeta and 13 Jbeta primers. Profiled with immunoSEQ multiplex PCR; TCRdb holds only in-frame clones, not every one. Here the sample spans 150,000 to 200,000 clones, approximately 84% being singletons. Trimming at V came to 4 bases and at J to 6 bases, leaving 8 bases not matched to a gene. The CDR3 length is 15 residues. CDR1 is MNHEY, CDR2 SVGAGI, per germline. The TCR sequence derives from a girl between 5 and 17 years old in good health and CMV-seropositive. The V gene is TRBV6-5, the J gene TRBJ2-1, with 8 bases aligning to TRBD1. Input material: PBMCs. The CDR3 DNA sequence: TGTGCCAGCAGTTCGGACAGGGACCTTTTCAATGAGCAGTTCTTC. It translates to CASSSDRDLFNEQFF.